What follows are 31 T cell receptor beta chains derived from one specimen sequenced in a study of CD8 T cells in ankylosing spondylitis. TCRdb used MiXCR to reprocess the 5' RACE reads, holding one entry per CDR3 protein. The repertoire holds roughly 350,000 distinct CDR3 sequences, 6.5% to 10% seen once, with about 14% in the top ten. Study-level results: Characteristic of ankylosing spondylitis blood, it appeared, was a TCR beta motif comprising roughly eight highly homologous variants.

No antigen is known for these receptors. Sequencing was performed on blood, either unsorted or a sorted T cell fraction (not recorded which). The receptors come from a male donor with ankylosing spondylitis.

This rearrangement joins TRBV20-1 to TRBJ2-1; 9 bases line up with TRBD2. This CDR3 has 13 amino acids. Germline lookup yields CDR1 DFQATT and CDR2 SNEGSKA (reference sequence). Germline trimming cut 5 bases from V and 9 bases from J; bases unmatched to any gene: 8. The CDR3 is CSAARTSAGEQFF. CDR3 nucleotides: TGCAGTGCTGCCCGGACTAGCGCAGGTGAGCAGTTCTTC.

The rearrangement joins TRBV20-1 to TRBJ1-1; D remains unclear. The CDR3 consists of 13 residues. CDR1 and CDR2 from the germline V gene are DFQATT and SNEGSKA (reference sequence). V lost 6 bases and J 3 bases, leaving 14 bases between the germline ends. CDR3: CSAPRNLDTEAFF. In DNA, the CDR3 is TGCAGTGCCCCTCGTAACCTGGACACTGAAGCTTTCTTT.

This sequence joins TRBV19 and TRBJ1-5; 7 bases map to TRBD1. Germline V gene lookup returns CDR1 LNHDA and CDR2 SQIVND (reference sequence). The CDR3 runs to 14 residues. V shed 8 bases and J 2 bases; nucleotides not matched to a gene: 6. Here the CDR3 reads CASENTGGNQPQHF. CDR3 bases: TGTGCCAGTGAAAATACAGGGGGCAATCAGCCCCAGCATTTT.

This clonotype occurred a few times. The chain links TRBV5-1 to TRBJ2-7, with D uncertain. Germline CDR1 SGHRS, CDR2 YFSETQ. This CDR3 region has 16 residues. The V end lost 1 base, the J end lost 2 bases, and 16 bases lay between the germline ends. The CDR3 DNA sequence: TGCGCCAGCAGCTTGTTGGCTCAACGGACGGCCTACGAGCAGTACTTC. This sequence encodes CASSLLAQRTAYEQYF.

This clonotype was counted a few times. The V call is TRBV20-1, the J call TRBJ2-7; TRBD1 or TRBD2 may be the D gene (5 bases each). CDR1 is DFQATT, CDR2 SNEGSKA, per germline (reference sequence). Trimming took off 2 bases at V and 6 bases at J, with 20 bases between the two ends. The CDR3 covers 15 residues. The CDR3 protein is CSARRSGTAPLEQYF. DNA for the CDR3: TGCAGTGCTAGAAGGTCCGGGACCGCCCCTCTCGAGCAGTACTTC.

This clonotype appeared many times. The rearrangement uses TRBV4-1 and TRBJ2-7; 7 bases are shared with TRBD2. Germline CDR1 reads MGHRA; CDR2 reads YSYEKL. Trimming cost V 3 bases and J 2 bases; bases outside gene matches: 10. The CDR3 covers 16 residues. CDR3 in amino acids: CASSQVPSGLPYEQYF. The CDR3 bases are TGCGCCAGCAGCCAGGTCCCTAGCGGCCTTCCCTACGAGCAGTACTTC.

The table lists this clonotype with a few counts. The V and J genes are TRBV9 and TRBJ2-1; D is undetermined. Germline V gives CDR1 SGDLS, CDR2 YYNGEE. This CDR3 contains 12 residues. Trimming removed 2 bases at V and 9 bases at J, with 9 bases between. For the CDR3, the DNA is TGTGCCAGCAGCGTTAGTACGGGTGAGCAGTTCTTC. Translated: CASSVSTGEQFF.

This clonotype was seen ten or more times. CDR3 in DNA: TGTGCCAGCAGTCCGACAGGGGTCTATTCACCCCTCCACTTT. This codes for CASSPTGVYSPLHF. This chain links TRBV2 with TRBJ1-6; 8 nucleotides align to TRBD1. The CDR3 totals 14 residues. Germline loops: CDR1 SNHLY, CDR2 FYNNEI. Losses at the gene ends were 5 bases for V and 8 bases for J; bases not matched to a gene: 5.

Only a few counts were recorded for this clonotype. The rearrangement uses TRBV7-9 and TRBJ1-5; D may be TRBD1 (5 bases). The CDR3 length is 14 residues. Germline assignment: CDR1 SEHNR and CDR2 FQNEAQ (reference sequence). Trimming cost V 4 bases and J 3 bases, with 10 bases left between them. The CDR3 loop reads CASSYGRVNQPQHF. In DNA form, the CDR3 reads TGTGCCAGCAGCTACGGCAGGGTCAATCAGCCCCAGCATTTT. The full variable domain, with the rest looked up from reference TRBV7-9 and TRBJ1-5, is DTGVSQNPRHKITKRGQNVTFRCDPISEHNRLYWYRQTLGQGPEFLTYFQNEAQLEKSRLLSDRFSAERPKGSFSTLEIQRTEQGDSAMYLCASSYGRVNQPQHFGDGTRLSIL.

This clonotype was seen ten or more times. The CDR3 bases are TGCAGTGCTAGCCCAGATACGCAGTATTTT. It codes for CSASPDTQYF. The V and J genes are TRBV20-1 and TRBJ2-3, with D hard to call. Germline V gene data show CDR1 as DFQATT and CDR2 as SNEGSKA (reference sequence). V was cut by 3 bases and J by 4 bases, with 2 bases left in between. There are 10 residues in the CDR3.

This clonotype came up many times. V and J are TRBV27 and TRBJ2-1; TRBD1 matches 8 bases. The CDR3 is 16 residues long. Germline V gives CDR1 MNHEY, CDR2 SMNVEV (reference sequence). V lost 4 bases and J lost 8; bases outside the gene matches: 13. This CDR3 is CASSSQPGQVWDEQFF. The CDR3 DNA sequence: TGTGCCAGCAGTTCTCAACCGGGACAGGTTTGGGATGAGCAGTTCTTC.

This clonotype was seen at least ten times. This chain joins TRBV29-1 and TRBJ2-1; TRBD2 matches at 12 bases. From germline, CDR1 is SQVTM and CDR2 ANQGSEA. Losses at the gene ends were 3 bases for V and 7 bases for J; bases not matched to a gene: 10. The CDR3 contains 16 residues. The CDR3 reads CSVDRLAGGSSNEQFF. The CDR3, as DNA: TGCAGCGTTGATAGGCTAGCGGGAGGGTCGTCTAATGAGCAGTTCTTC.

The CDR3 loop is CAISESVGGSYNEQFF. In DNA, the CDR3 is TGTGCCATCAGTGAGTCGGTAGGAGGGTCCTACAATGAGCAGTTCTTC. The chain is built from TRBV10-3 and TRBJ2-1; TRBD2 is a possible D gene (6 bases). Germline V gene data show CDR1 as ENHRY and CDR2 as SYGVKD. This CDR3 spans 16 amino acids. Trimming removed 0 bases at V and 1 base at J, with 10 bases between.

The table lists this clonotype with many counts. The CDR3 loop reads CASSLARPGTSGYNEQFF. CDR3 sequence (DNA): TGCGCCAGCAGCTTGGCCCGTCCCGGGACTAGCGGATACAATGAGCAGTTCTTC. The chain has TRBV5-1 and TRBJ2-1; 11 positions match TRBD2. Germline trimming cut 0 bases from V and 4 bases from J; bases unmatched to any gene: 9. Germline V CDR1 and CDR2: SGHRS, YFSETQ. This CDR3 spans 18 amino acids.

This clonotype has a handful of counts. DNA for the CDR3: TGCAGCGTTGAAGGGGCTAGCGGGGCCCCCAATGAGCAGTTCTTC. It is translated as CSVEGASGAPNEQFF. V and J are TRBV29-1 and TRBJ2-1; 9 bases are shared with TRBD2. CDR3 length equals 15 residues. The V gene end was trimmed by 1 base and the J gene end by 6 bases; junction bases not matched to a gene: 7. From germline, CDR1 is SQVTM and CDR2 ANQGSEA.

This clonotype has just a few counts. CDR3 protein: CSVGWDNTGANVLTF. CDR3 in DNA: TGCAGCGTTGGTTGGGACAACACTGGGGCCAACGTCCTGACTTTC. The rearrangement joins TRBV29-1 to TRBJ2-6; possibly TRBD1 for D (6 bases). The germline V and J ends were trimmed by 4 bases and 2 bases, with 12 bases remaining between them. The CDR3 is 15 amino acids. Germline loops: CDR1 SQVTM, CDR2 ANQGSEA.

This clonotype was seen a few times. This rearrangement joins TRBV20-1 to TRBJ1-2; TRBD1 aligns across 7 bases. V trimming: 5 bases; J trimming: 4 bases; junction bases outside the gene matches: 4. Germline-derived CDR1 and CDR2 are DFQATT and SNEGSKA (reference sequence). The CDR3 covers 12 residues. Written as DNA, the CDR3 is TGCAGTGCTGTGCACAGGGGCTATGGCTACACCTTC. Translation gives CSAVHRGYGYTF.

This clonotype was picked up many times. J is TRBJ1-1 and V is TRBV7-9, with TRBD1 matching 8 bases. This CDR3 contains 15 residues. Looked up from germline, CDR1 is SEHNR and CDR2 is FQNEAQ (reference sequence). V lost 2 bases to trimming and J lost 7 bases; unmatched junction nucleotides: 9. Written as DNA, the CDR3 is TGTGCCAGCAGCTTAATGGACAGGGCCAGTTTTGAAGCTTTCTTT. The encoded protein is CASSLMDRASFEAFF.

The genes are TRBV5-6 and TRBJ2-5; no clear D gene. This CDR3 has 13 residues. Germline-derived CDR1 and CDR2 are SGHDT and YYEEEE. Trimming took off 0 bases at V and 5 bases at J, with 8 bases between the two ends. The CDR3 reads CASSLGRIETQYF. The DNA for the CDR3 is TGTGCCAGCAGCTTGGGCAGGATTGAGACCCAGTACTTC.

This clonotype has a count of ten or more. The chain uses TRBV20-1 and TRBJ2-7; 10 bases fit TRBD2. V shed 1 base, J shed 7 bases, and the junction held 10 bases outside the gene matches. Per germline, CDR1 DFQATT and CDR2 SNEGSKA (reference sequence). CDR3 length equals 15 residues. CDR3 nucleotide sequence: TGCAGTGCTAGAGCCGGGACTAGCGATCGTAATGAGCAGTACTTC. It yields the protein CSARAGTSDRNEQYF.

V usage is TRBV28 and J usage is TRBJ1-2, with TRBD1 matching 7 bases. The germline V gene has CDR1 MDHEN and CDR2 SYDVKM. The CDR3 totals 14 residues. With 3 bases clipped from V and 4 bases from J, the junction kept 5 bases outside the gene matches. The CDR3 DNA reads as TGTGCCAGCAGTTTTGCAGGGGGAAGCTATGGCTACACCTTC. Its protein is CASSFAGGSYGYTF.

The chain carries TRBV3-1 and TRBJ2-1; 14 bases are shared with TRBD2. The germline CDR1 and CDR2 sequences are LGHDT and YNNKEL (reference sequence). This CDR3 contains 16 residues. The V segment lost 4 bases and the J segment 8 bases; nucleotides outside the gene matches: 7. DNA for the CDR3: TGTGCCAGCAGCCCCGGGACTAGCGGGAGTTGGCATGAGCAGTTCTTC. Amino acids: CASSPGTSGSWHEQFF.

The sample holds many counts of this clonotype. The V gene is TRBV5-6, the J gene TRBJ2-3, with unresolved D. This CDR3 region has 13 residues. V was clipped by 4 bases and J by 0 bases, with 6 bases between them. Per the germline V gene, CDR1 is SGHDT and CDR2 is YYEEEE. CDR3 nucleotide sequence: TGTGCCAGCAGCGCGCTCAGCACAGATACGCAGTATTTT. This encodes CASSALSTDTQYF. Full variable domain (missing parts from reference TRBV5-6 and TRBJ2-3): DAGVTQSPTHLIKTRGQQVTLRCSPKSGHDTVSWYQQALGQGPQFIFQYYEEEERQRGNFPDRFSGHQFPNYSSELNVNALLLGDSALYLCASSALSTDTQYFGPGTRLTVL.

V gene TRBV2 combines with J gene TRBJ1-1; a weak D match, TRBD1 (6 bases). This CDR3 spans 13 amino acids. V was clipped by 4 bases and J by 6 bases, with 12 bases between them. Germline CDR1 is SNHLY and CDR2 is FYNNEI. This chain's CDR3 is CASSANRVAEAFF. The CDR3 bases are TGTGCCAGCAGTGCCAACAGGGTTGCTGAAGCTTTCTTT.

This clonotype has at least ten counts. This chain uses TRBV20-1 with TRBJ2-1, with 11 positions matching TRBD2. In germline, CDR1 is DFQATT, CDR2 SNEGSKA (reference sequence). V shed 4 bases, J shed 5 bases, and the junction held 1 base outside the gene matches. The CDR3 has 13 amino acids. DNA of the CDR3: TGCAGTGCTATAGCGGGAGGGCACAATGAGCAGTTCTTC. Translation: CSAIAGGHNEQFF.

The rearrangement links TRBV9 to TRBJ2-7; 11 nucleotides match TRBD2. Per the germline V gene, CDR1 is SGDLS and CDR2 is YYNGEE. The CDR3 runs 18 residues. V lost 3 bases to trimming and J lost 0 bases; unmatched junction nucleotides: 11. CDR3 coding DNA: TGTGCCAGCAGCGAGGGGACGGGGACTAGCGGCATCTCCTACGAGCAGTACTTC. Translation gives CASSEGTGTSGISYEQYF.

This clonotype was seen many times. The CDR3 loop is CASNYGGLGNQPQHF. CDR3 sequence (DNA): TGTGCCAGCAACTACGGGGGACTGGGTAATCAGCCCCAGCATTTT. The V gene is TRBV6-1, the J gene TRBJ1-5; possible D gene TRBD1, 5 bases. V was pared by 7 bases and J by 4 bases, with 17 bases between. Per the germline V gene, CDR1 is MNHNS and CDR2 is SASEGT. The length of the CDR3 is 15 residues.

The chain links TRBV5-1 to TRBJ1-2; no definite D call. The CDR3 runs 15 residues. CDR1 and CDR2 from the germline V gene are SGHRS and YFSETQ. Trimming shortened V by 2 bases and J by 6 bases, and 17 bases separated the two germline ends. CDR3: CASSLGPIGGDGYTF. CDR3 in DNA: TGCGCCAGCAGCTTAGGACCTATCGGTGGGGATGGCTACACCTTC.

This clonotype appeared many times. The CDR3 bases are TGTGCCAGCAGCCTGACAGTACTGGGAAACACCATATATTTT. Protein product: CASSLTVLGNTIYF. The chain links TRBV7-6 to TRBJ1-3, with D perhaps TRBD1 (5 bases). V dropped 5 bases and J dropped 4 bases, with 12 bases sitting between them. Germline V gives CDR1 SGHVS, CDR2 FNYEAQ. The CDR3 contains 14 residues.

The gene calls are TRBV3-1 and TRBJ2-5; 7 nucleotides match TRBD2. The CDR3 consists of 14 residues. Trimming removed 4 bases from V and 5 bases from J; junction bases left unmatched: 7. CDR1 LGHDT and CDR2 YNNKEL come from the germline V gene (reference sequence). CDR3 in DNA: TGTGCCAGCAGCCCTAGACTAGCTGTGGAGACCCAGTACTTC. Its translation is CASSPRLAVETQYF.

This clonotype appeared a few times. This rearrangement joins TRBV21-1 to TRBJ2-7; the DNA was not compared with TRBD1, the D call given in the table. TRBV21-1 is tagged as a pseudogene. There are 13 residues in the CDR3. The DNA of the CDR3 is TGTGCCAACCCGGGGCGGTTCTCCTACGAGCAGTACTTC. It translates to CANPGRFSYEQYF.